This T cell receptor (beta chain) appears in the sequencing data of a study of CD8 T cells in ankylosing spondylitis. This clonotype was detected a few times. The length of the CDR3 is 16 residues. Germline values: CDR1 SQVTM, CDR2 ANQGSEA. Trimming cost V 2 bases and J 2 bases, with 16 bases left between them. TCRdb itself ran the 5' RACE reads through MiXCR, one entry per CDR3 protein. The table has around 250,000 distinct CDR3 sequences, approximately 12% seen once. The sequenced sample was blood, either unsorted or a sorted T cell fraction (not recorded which). The TCR sequence derives from a male donor with ankylosing spondylitis or in good health (not recorded which). The chain couples TRBV29-1 to TRBJ1-3; perhaps TRBD1 as D (5 bases). In DNA, the CDR3 is TGCAGCGTTGAACTTGCAGGGACGTTTACTGGAAACACCATATATTTT. Protein sequence: CSVELAGTFTGNTIYF.